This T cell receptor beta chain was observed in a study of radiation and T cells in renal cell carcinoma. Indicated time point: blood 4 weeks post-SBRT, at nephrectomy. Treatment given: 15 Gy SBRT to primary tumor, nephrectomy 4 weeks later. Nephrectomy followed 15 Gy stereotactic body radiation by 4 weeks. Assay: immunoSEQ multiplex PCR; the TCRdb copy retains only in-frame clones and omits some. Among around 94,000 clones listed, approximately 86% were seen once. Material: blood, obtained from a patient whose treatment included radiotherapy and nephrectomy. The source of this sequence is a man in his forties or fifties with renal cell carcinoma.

This CDR3 is CASSLVGRANTGELFF. In nucleotides, the CDR3 is TGCGCCAGCAGCTTGGTAGGTAGGGCGAACACCGGGGAGCTGTTTTTT. The chain uses TRBV5-1 and TRBJ2-2; D ambiguous. Per the germline V gene, CDR1 is SGHRS and CDR2 is YFSETQ. V was clipped by 0 bases and J by 0 bases, with 9 bases between them. The CDR3 contains 16 residues.